This T cell receptor (beta chain) originates from a study of T cells in Graves' hyperthyroidism and ophthalmopathy. Stable Graves' hyperthyroidism denoted no ophthalmopathy progression over 18 months. This clonotype was found many times. Germline CDR1 reads SGHNT; CDR2 reads YENEEA. V was trimmed by 2 bases and J by 7 bases, leaving 9 bases between them. The CDR3 length is 13 residues. TCR beta CDR3 sequences were amplified from RNA transcripts. Primed by the HTBI set, a first-round RT-PCR was run on the TCR CDR3. TCRdb re-analysed the multiplex PCR reads in MiXCR, keeping a single row per CDR3 protein. In the table there are roughly 380,000 distinct CDR3 sequences, about 14% of which are singletons.

The chain has TRBV11-3 and TRBJ2-1; D assignment may be TRBD1 or TRBD2 (5 bases each). This clonotype was obtained from a woman between 55 and 75 years old with Graves' hyperthyroidism. Input material: blood. The chain's CDR3 is CASSLRDANEQFF. The CDR3, as DNA: TGTGCCAGCAGCTTAAGGGACGCTAATGAGCAGTTCTTC.